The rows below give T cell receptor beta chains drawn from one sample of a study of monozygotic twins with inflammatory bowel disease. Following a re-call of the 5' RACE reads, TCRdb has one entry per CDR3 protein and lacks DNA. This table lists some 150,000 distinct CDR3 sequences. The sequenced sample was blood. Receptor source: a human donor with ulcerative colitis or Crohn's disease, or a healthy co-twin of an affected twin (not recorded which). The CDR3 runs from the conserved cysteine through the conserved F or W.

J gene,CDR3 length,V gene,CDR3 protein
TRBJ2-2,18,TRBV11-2,CASSSPKSGGMNTGELFF
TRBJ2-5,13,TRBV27,CASTSPAEETQYF
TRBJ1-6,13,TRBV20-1,CSASRGVNSPLHF
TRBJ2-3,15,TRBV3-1,CASKQGVRVTDTQYF
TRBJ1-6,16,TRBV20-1,CSARDPYTKPTGSIIF
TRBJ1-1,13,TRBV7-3,CASSPGQATEAFF
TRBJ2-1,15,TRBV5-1,CASRSQRSNAYEQFF
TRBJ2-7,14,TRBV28,CASSLTGGTYEQYF
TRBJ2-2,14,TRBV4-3,CASSQGTGPGELFF
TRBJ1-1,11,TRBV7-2,CASSWRRGAFF
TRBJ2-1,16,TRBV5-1,CASSLETSGNWNEQFF
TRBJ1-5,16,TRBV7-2,CASSLRSGQLHQPQHF